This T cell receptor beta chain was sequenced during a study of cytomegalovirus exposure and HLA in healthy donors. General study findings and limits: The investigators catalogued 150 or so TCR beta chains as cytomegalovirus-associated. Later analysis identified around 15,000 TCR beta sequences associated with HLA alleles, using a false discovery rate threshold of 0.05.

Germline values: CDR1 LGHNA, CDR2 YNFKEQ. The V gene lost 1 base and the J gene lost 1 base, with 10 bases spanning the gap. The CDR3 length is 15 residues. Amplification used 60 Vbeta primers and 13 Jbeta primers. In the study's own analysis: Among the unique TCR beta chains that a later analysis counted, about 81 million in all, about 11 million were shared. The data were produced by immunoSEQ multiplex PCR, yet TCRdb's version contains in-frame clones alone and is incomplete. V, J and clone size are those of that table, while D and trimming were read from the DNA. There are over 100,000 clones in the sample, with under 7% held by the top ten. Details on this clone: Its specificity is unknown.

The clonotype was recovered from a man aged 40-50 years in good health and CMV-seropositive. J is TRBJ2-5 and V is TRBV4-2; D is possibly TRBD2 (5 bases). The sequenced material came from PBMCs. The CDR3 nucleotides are TGTGCCAGCAGCCAAGGGTCCGGGATCCAAGAGACCCAGTACTTC. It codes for CASSQGSGIQETQYF.